These T cell receptor beta chains were read from a single sample in a study of shared clonotypes between healthy human individuals. Assay used: immunoSEQ multiplex PCR; TCRdb lists only in-frame clones, some missing. Here the sample spans about 1 million clones, around 74% being singletons. Sequenced sample: memory CD4+ T cells sorted from blood. All receptors derive from a man younger than 30 in good health. Each CDR3 is given with its conserved first and last residue. The order of the fields is J gene, D gene, V gene, CDR3 protein. A D gene is named only where the DNA matches it firmly.

>TRBJ1-5|.|TRBV15
CATSRDGQSDQPQHF
>TRBJ1-2|.|TRBV5-8
CASSLVLGGYGYTF
>TRBJ2-1|TRBD2|TRBV7-9
CASSPGLAGGQNEQFF
>TRBJ2-5|.|TRBV6-7
CASSYERAYQETQYF
>TRBJ2-7|.|TRBV27
CASTNLGGPSYEQYF
>TRBJ2-5|TRBD1|TRBV5-5
CASSPRGLEQETQYF
>TRBJ1-2|TRBD1|TRBV18
CASSPTGFGYTF
>TRBJ1-5|TRBD1|TRBV30
CAWSGGQNNQPQHF
>TRBJ1-1|.|TRBV29-1
CSVDGGTEAFF
>TRBJ2-5|TRBD2|TRBV27
CASSFELAGQETQYF
>TRBJ1-5|.|TRBV19
CASTPRGVGQPQHF
>TRBJ2-6|.|TRBV19
CASIPGANVLTF
>TRBJ1-5|TRBD1|TRBV6-1
CASRGQDNQPQHF
>TRBJ1-5|.|TRBV6-5
CASTSTTGNQPQHF
>TRBJ2-3|.|TRBV11-2
CASSLAAGGLITDTQYF
>TRBJ1-1|.|TRBV5-5
CASSSQGAGTEAFF
>TRBJ2-1|.|TRBV6-5
CASSPGPYNEQFF
>TRBJ1-4|.|TRBV7-9
CASSLEAVANEKLFF
>TRBJ2-1|.|TRBV6-5
CASSYSNEQFF
>TRBJ1-6|.|TRBV19
CASDTGRSYNSPLHF
>TRBJ2-1|.|TRBV5-3
CARSITEHNEQFF
>TRBJ2-5|TRBD2|TRBV4-1
CASSQNSGARMETQYF
>TRBJ2-2|.|TRBV7-2
CASSLGGYTGELFF